These 8 T cell receptor beta chains share one sample of origin, sequenced in a study of identical twins. TCRdb passed the 5' RACE reads through MiXCR, listing each CDR3 protein once. The table shows approximately 94,000 distinct CDR3 sequences, with just under 6% occurring only once. The sample was memory T cells sorted from blood. The receptors stem from a woman aged 45-60 years in good health.

V gene TRBV3-1 combines with J gene TRBJ2-1; D perhaps matches TRBD2 (5 bases). Trimming removed 0 bases at V and 0 bases at J, with 12 bases between. Per germline, CDR1 LGHDT and CDR2 YNNKEL (reference sequence). This CDR3 has 17 residues. CDR3 sequence: CASSQDRGVPSYNEQFF. DNA of the CDR3: TGTGCCAGCAGCCAAGACCGGGGAGTCCCCTCCTACAATGAGCAGTTCTTC.

V and J are TRBV11-3 and TRBJ1-2; no reliable D call. Per the germline V gene, CDR1 is SGHNT and CDR2 is YENEEA. The CDR3 loop spans 12 amino acids. Deletions cut 3 bases from V and 8 bases from J, with 10 bases between. CDR3 sequence (DNA): TGTGCCAGCAGCTTCATGAGGCTCGGCTACACCTTC. It codes for CASSFMRLGYTF. Full variable domain (outside the CDR3, taken from reference TRBV11-3 and TRBJ1-2): EAGVVQSPRYKIIEKKQPVAFWCNPISGHNTLYWYLQNLGQGPELLIRYENEEAVDDSQLPKDRFSAERLKGVDSTLKIQPAELGDSAVYLCASSFMRLGYTFGSGTRLTVV.

This clonotype was counted only a few times. The gene calls are TRBV12-3 or TRBV12-4 and TRBJ2-5; no firm D call. The germline V and J ends were trimmed by 6 bases and 1 base, with 12 bases remaining between them. The length of the CDR3 is 14 residues. In DNA, the CDR3 is TGTGCCAGCAGCTTGGGCCCAATCCAAGAGACCCAGTACTTC. Translated: CASSLGPIQETQYF.

This clonotype has a count of ten or more. The rearrangement joins TRBV4-1 to TRBJ1-4; TRBD1 agrees at 11 bases. CDR3 length: 16 amino acids. The V segment lost 1 base and the J segment 6 bases; nucleotides outside the gene matches: 4. Germline-derived CDR1 and CDR2 are MGHRA and YSYEKL. DNA of the CDR3: TGCGCCAGCAGCCAAGGGGACAGGGGGGGGGATGAAAAACTGTTTTTT. This codes for CASSQGDRGGDEKLFF.

There are many counts of this clonotype. The chain links TRBV3-1 to TRBJ2-5; 12 bases align to TRBD1. This CDR3 has 16 residues. V shed 1 base, J shed 1 base, and the junction held 1 base outside the gene matches. Per germline, CDR1 LGHDT and CDR2 YNNKEL (reference sequence). The CDR3 reads CASSQGDRGPQETQYF. The CDR3 DNA is TGTGCCAGCAGCCAAGGGGACAGGGGGCCCCAAGAGACCCAGTACTTC.

The chain carries TRBV2 and TRBJ2-1; D may match TRBD1 or TRBD2 (6 bases each). The CDR3 runs 13 residues. The germline gives CDR1 SNHLY, CDR2 FYNNEI. Between the trimmed V and J ends, which lost 5 bases and 9 bases, there was a span of 14 bases. As DNA, the CDR3 is TGTGCCAGCAGTCCGGAGGGGGTCAGTGAGCAGTTCTTC. Translation gives CASSPEGVSEQFF.

This clonotype was seen ten or more times. The CDR3 here is CASSLMTSGIGNEQFF. CDR3 nucleotide sequence: TGTGCCAGCAGCCTAATGACTAGCGGGATTGGCAATGAGCAGTTCTTC. V usage is TRBV7-9 and J usage is TRBJ2-1; 11 nucleotides line up with TRBD2. CDR3 size: 16 residues. Trimming took 5 bases from V and 6 from J; bases not matched to a gene: 9. Germline lookup yields CDR1 SEHNR and CDR2 FQNEAQ (reference sequence).

For this clonotype: The final CDR3 position lacks the conserved phenylalanine or tryptophan, pointing to a likely read error. The chain links TRBV6-2 or TRBV6-3 to TRBJ2-1; D perhaps matches TRBD2 (6 bases). CDR3 size: 15 residues. V was clipped by 6 bases and J by 11 bases, with 23 bases between them. Germline assignment: CDR1 MNHEY and CDR2 SVGEGT. The CDR3 bases are TGTGCCAGCAGCTCCTGGATAGCGGAGGTTACGCAGCAGTTCTGC. Amino acid sequence: CASSSWIAEVTQQFC.